This TCR beta chain emerged from a study of cytomegalovirus exposure and HLA in healthy donors. Study conclusions and caveats: It was reportedly the case that the classifier diagnosed cytomegalovirus status with high specificity and sensitivity. In vitro experiments confirmed that a few CMV-associated chains were specific for CMV antigens.

PCR employed 60 Vbeta and 13 Jbeta primers. The repertoire was sequenced with immunoSEQ multiplex PCR; TCRdb's copy has only in-frame clones and lacks some. The table has roughly 120,000 clones, roughly two thirds seen once; the top ten hold 1.6%. The V gene's germline CDR1 is LNHDA and CDR2 SQIVND (reference sequence). The CDR3 has 12 amino acids. The ends were cut back, 7 bases at V and 0 bases at J, with 6 bases in the middle. On this clone itself: Its antigen is not identified.

Sequencing was done on a sample of PBMCs. This sequence originates from a young man in good health and CMV-seropositive. The V gene is TRBV19, the J gene TRBJ1-1; TRBD1 is a possible D gene (5 bases). The CDR3 loop reads CASKDMNTEAFF. As DNA, the CDR3 is TGTGCCAGTAAGGACATGAACACTGAAGCTTTCTTT.